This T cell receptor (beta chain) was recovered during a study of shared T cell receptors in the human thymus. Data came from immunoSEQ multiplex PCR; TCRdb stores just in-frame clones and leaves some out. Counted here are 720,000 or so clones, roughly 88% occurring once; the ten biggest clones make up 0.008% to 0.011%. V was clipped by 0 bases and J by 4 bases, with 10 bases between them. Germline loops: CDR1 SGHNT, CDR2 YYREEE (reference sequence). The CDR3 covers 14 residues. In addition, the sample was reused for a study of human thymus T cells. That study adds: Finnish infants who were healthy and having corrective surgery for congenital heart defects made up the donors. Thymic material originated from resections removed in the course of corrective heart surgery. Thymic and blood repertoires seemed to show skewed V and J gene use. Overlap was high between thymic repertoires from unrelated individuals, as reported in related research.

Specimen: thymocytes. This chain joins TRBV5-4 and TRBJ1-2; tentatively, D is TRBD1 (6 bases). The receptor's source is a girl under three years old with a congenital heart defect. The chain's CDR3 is CASSLEGRGYGYTF. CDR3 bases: TGTGCCAGCAGCTTGGAGGGCAGGGGCTATGGCTACACCTTC. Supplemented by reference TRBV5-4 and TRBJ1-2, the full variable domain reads ETGVTQSPTHLIKTRGQQVTLRCSSQSGHNTVSWYQQALGQGPQFIFQYYREEENGRGNFPPRFSGLQFPNYSSELNVNALELDDSALYLCASSLEGRGYGYTFGSGTRLTVV.